These 24 T cell receptor beta chains share one sample of origin, sequenced in a study of control samples from healthy donors and cancer patients. Only in-frame clones appear in the TCRdb table, and some are missing; sequencing was by immunoSEQ multiplex PCR. The repertoire has more than 10,000 clones, more than 85% of them found once; the top ten carry under 15%. Sequenced: PBMCs. Every receptor here comes from a man older than 75 with lung cancer.

This clone was seen only a few times. The gene calls are TRBV5-4 and TRBJ1-4, with TRBD1 matching over 7 bases. CDR3 length: 16 amino acids. After removal of 4 bases from V and 5 bases from J, the junction contained 11 bases not matched to a gene. Germline V lookup: CDR1 SGHNT, CDR2 YYREEE (reference sequence). The CDR3: CASSPGKGGDNEKLFF. Here the CDR3 DNA reads TGTGCCAGCAGCCCAGGGAAAGGGGGCGACAATGAAAAACTGTTTTTT.

The rearrangement uses TRBV19 and TRBJ1-1, with D uncertain. The ends were cut back, 7 bases at V and 0 bases at J, with 9 bases in the middle. The CDR3 has 13 residues. In germline, CDR1 is LNHDA, CDR2 SQIVND (reference sequence). This chain's CDR3 is CASTKGVNTEAFF. The DNA of the CDR3 is TGTGCCAGTACGAAGGGAGTGAACACTGAAGCTTTCTTT.

J is TRBJ1-2 and V is TRBV5-1, with 7 bases identical to TRBD1. The CDR3 loop spans 15 amino acids. Trimming cost V 0 bases and J 6 bases; bases outside gene matches: 8. Germline assignment: CDR1 SGHRS and CDR2 YFSETQ. CDR3 sequence (DNA): TGCGCCAGCAGCTTGGACAGGGGAAATGCAAATGGCTACACCTTC. Its translation is CASSLDRGNANGYTF.

The chain has TRBV7-9 and TRBJ2-5; TRBD1 agrees at 8 bases. The CDR3 spans 19 residues. Germline lookup yields CDR1 SEHNR and CDR2 FQNEAQ (reference sequence). Trimming at V came to 1 base and at J to 2 bases, leaving 15 bases not matched to a gene. DNA for the CDR3: TGTGCCAGCAGCTTAGGCTCCATCGGAGACAGGGGCTCGCAAGAGACCCAGTACTTC. Its protein product is CASSLGSIGDRGSQETQYF.

The chain couples TRBV6-5 to TRBJ1-2, with a possible D match to TRBD1 (5 bases). There are 12 residues in the CDR3. V was pared by 6 bases and J by 8 bases, with 13 bases between. Looked up from germline, CDR1 is MNHEY and CDR2 is SVGAGI. Here the CDR3 DNA reads TGTGCCAGCAGGAAGTGGCAGGGCGGCTACACCTTC. It codes for CASRKWQGGYTF.

V gene TRBV7-2 combines with J gene TRBJ1-4; D is ambiguous. The V and J ends lost 5 bases and 1 base respectively, with 14 bases between them. This CDR3 contains 16 residues. Germline V lookup: CDR1 SGHTA, CDR2 FQGNSA. CDR3 coding DNA: TGTGCCAGCAGCCCACATCTACAGCGAACTAATGAAAAACTGTTTTTT. It yields the protein CASSPHLQRTNEKLFF.

V and J are TRBV7-8 and TRBJ1-5; 7 bases map to TRBD1. The germline CDR1 and CDR2 sequences are SGHVS and FQNEAQ. CDR3 length: 16 residues. The V gene end was trimmed by 0 bases and the J gene end by 4 bases; junction bases not matched to a gene: 6. The CDR3 loop is CASSLAATGSNQPQHF. In DNA form, the CDR3 reads TGTGCCAGCAGCTTAGCCGCGACAGGGAGTAATCAGCCCCAGCATTTT.

V is TRBV12-3 or TRBV12-4 and J is TRBJ2-1, with 8 bases identical to TRBD2. The CDR3 totals 13 residues. Unmatched junction bases numbered 3, after V lost 4 bases and J lost 7 bases. The CDR3, as DNA: TGTGCCAGCAGTTCGCGGGAGGTTAATGAGCAGTTCTTC. This translates into CASSSREVNEQFF.

This rearrangement joins TRBV10-2 to TRBJ1-4; 8 bases align to TRBD1. V dropped 6 bases and J dropped 4; count of bases not matched to a gene: 4. This CDR3 is 14 amino acids long. Germline CDR1 and CDR2: WSHSY and SAAADI. In DNA, the CDR3 is TGCGCCAGCAGACTTGACAGGGGTAATGAAAAACTGTTTTTT. Translating it yields CASRLDRGNEKLFF.

The chain employs TRBV19 and TRBJ2-5; no clear D gene. The V end lost 2 bases, the J end lost 5 bases, and 9 bases lay between the germline ends. CDR3 size: 13 residues. The V gene's germline CDR1 is LNHDA and CDR2 SQIVND (reference sequence). CDR3 residues: CASSIMVGETQYF. The CDR3 region has the DNA TGTGCCAGTAGTATAATGGTGGGGGAGACCCAGTACTTC.

The V and J genes are TRBV5-6 and TRBJ1-1, with 8 bases aligning to TRBD1. The CDR3 consists of 15 residues. The V segment lost 4 bases and the J segment 1 base; nucleotides outside the gene matches: 6. Germline V gene data show CDR1 as SGHDT and CDR2 as YYEEEE. The CDR3: CASSSPGTGNTEAFF. For the CDR3, the DNA is TGTGCCAGCAGCAGCCCCGGGACAGGGAACACTGAAGCTTTCTTT. Using reference TRBV5-6 and TRBJ1-1 for the parts outside the CDR3, the full variable domain is DAGVTQSPTHLIKTRGQQVTLRCSPKSGHDTVSWYQQALGQGPQFIFQYYEEEERQRGNFPDRFSGHQFPNYSSELNVNALLLGDSALYLCASSSPGTGNTEAFFGQGTRLTVV.

V usage is TRBV5-1 and J usage is TRBJ1-1; D is unclear. Germline-derived CDR1 and CDR2 are SGHRS and YFSETQ. This CDR3 spans 14 amino acids. Trimming left V 5 bases short and J 0 bases short, with 11 bases between. The CDR3 nucleotides read TGCGCCAGCAGTTCGGAAACGGTGAACACTGAAGCTTTCTTT. Its translation is CASSSETVNTEAFF.

The rearrangement uses TRBV7-3 and TRBJ2-1; D may be TRBD2 (5 bases). The CDR3 loop spans 13 amino acids. V gave up 6 bases and J gave up 5 bases, with 11 bases separating them. Germline CDR1 and CDR2: SGHTA and FQGTGA. The CDR3 DNA is TGTGCCAGCAGTTCCGACTATAACAATGAGCAGTTCTTC. Amino acids: CASSSDYNNEQFF.

This clone showed up just once. The gene calls are TRBV15 and TRBJ1-2, with 10 bases identical to TRBD1. The CDR3 contains 15 residues. V trimming: 2 bases; J trimming: 5 bases; junction bases outside the gene matches: 5. In germline, CDR1 is LNHNV, CDR2 YYDKDF (reference sequence). This chain's CDR3 is CATSRRTGGRYGYTF. DNA for the CDR3: TGTGCCACCAGCAGACGGACAGGGGGTCGGTATGGCTACACCTTC.

The chain recombines TRBV19 with TRBJ1-5; D is unclear. The V and J ends lost 1 base and 7 bases respectively, with 17 bases between them. Per germline, CDR1 LNHDA and CDR2 SQIVND (reference sequence). This CDR3 is built from 16 residues. The CDR3 reads CASSIVVKGRRQPQHF. CDR3 nucleotides: TGTGCCAGTAGTATAGTGGTGAAGGGTAGGAGGCAGCCCCAGCATTTT.

The chain couples TRBV19 to TRBJ2-3; 7 nucleotides align to TRBD2. V lost 3 bases, J lost 5 bases, and 11 bases stayed unmatched. Germline CDR1 LNHDA, CDR2 SQIVND (reference sequence). This CDR3 region has 16 residues. CDR3 residues: CASSMERGHRRDTQYF. CDR3 coding DNA: TGTGCCAGTAGTATGGAGCGGGGCCACCGTAGAGATACGCAGTATTTT.

This clone was counted a single time. The chain couples TRBV6-2 or TRBV6-3 to TRBJ1-5; no definite D call. In germline, CDR1 is MNHEY, CDR2 SVGEGT. The V gene lost 5 bases and the J gene lost 0 bases, with 8 bases spanning the gap. The CDR3 runs 14 residues. CDR3 sequence: CASSTQNSNQPQHF. CDR3 nucleotide sequence: TGTGCCAGCAGTACACAGAATAGCAATCAGCCCCAGCATTTT.

V is TRBV18 and J is TRBJ1-2; D is uncertain. Trimming pared 6 bases from V and 5 bases from J, leaving 22 bases between. The CDR3 loop spans 16 amino acids. Germline-derived CDR1 and CDR2 are KGHSH and LQKENI. The CDR3 sequence is CASSSGAGLLKYGYTF. Here the CDR3 DNA reads TGTGCCAGCTCTTCGGGAGCCGGTCTCTTAAAGTATGGCTACACCTTC.

The CDR3 DNA sequence: TGTGCCAGCAGCTTATTTGCAGGCACGGACACCGGGGAGCTGTTTTTT. Its protein is CASSLFAGTDTGELFF. This chain joins TRBV11-2 and TRBJ2-2; D not resolved. V was pared by 2 bases and J by 3 bases, with 13 bases between. The CDR3 sequence is 16 residues long. In germline, CDR1 is SGHAT, CDR2 FQNNGV.

The chain recombines TRBV5-1 with TRBJ2-3; 7 bases agree with TRBD1. This CDR3 has 14 amino acids. Germline V CDR1 and CDR2: SGHRS, YFSETQ. Trimming cost V 5 bases and J 6 bases; bases outside gene matches: 9. CDR3 sequence reads: CASSRDRAADTQYF. CDR3 nucleotides: TGCGCCAGCAGTAGAGACAGGGCCGCCGATACGCAGTATTTT.

The chain joins TRBV28 to TRBJ2-5; no firm D call. Germline CDR1 and CDR2: MDHEN and SYDVKM. V gave up 3 bases and J gave up 1 base, with 3 bases separating them. CDR3 size: 12 residues. CDR3 loop: CASSFPQETQYF. CDR3 DNA: TGTGCCAGCAGTTTTCCCCAAGAGACCCAGTACTTC.

The gene calls are TRBV7-3 and TRBJ2-7; TRBD2 matches at 7 bases. Germline V gene data show CDR1 as SGHTA and CDR2 as FQGTGA. The CDR3 totals 17 residues. The V segment lost 5 bases and the J segment 4 bases; nucleotides outside the gene matches: 17. The CDR3 loop reads CASSLRIGSGVKYEQYF. The DNA of the CDR3 is TGTGCCAGCAGCCTCCGGATCGGCAGCGGGGTGAAATACGAGCAGTACTTC.

This clone was seen only once. The rearrangement joins TRBV5-1 to TRBJ2-2; 16 nucleotides line up with TRBD2. The germline CDR1 and CDR2 sequences are SGHRS and YFSETQ. The CDR3 spans 19 residues. Germline trimming cut 4 bases from V and 6 bases from J; bases unmatched to any gene: 12. CDR3 sequence (DNA): TGCGCCAGCAGCCCCCCTGGGACTAGCGGGGGGGCCGGCGCCGGGGAGCTGTTTTTT. It codes for CASSPPGTSGGAGAGELFF.

This sequence joins TRBV7-2 and TRBJ2-7; tentatively, D is TRBD1 (5 bases). V was pared by 0 bases and J by 2 bases, with 11 bases between. Germline values: CDR1 SGHTA, CDR2 FQGNSA. This CDR3 is built from 15 residues. CDR3 sequence (DNA): TGTGCCAGCAGCTTAGCGTTCAGGGTAGCCTACGAGCAGTACTTC. Translation gives CASSLAFRVAYEQYF.